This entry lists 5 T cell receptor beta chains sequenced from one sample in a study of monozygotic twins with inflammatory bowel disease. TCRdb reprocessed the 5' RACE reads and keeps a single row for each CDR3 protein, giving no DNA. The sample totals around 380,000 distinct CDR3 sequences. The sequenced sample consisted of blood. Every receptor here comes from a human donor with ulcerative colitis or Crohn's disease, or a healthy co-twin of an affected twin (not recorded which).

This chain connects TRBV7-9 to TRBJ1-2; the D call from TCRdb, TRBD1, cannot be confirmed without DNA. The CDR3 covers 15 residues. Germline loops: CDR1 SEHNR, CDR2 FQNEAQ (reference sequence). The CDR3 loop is CASSWGAGTNYGYTF.

The CDR3 loop reads CASSPSGTRNANTGELFF. The V call is TRBV4-3, the J call TRBJ2-2; TCRdb's D call, TRBD2, is unchecked because there is no DNA. Per the germline V gene, CDR1 is LGHNA and CDR2 is YSLEER. This CDR3 is 18 amino acids long.

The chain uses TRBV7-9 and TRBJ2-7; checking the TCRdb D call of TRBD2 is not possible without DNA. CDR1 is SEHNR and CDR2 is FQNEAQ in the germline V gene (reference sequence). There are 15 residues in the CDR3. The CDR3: CASSLGGLGSSEQYF.

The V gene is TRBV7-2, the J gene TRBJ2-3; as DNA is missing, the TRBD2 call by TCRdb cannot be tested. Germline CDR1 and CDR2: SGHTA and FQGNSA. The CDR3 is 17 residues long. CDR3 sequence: CASSLVPARVVTDTQYF.

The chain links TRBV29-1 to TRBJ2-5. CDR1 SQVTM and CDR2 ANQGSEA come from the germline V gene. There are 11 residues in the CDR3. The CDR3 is CSVAPKETQYF.